The 7 T cell receptor beta chains reported below all come from one sample, sequenced in a study of graft-versus-host responses after intestinal transplantation. Investigators treated the graft tissue so that it released intraepithelial and lamina propria lymphocytes. Profiled with immunoSEQ multiplex PCR; TCRdb holds only in-frame clones, not every one. The data show approximately 63,000 clones, 75% to 90% seen once. The material sequenced was ileum tissue, taken less than 400 days after transplant. Receptors originate from a human patient who received an intestinal transplant, so some T cells may come from the graft donor.

The rearrangement links TRBV29-1 to TRBJ2-5, with D possibly TRBD2 on 5 matching bases. CDR3 length: 13 residues. Germline V lookup: CDR1 SQVTM, CDR2 ANQGSEA. V was pared by 2 bases and J by 1 base, with 8 bases between. The CDR3 loop is CSVESGSQETQYF. Here the CDR3 DNA reads TGCAGCGTTGAAAGCGGCAGCCAAGAGACCCAGTACTTC.

The chain employs TRBV29-1 and TRBJ2-1, with 13 bases aligning to TRBD2. Per the germline V gene, CDR1 is SQVTM and CDR2 is ANQGSEA. CDR3 length: 16 amino acids. V lost 1 base to trimming and J lost 8 bases; unmatched junction nucleotides: 8. CDR3 sequence reads: CSVEGRLAGGPDEQFF. The CDR3, as DNA: TGCAGCGTTGAAGGGAGACTAGCGGGGGGACCGGATGAGCAGTTCTTC.

The J gene is TRBJ2-4, the V gene TRBV7-9, with 7 nucleotides matching TRBD2. The length of the CDR3 is 14 residues. Germline V gives CDR1 SEHNR, CDR2 FQNEAQ (reference sequence). V shed 1 base, J shed 8 bases, and the junction held 5 bases outside the gene matches. Written as DNA, the CDR3 is TGTGCCAGCAGCTTAGAGAGAGGGAGGGACATTCAGTACTTC. Its protein product is CASSLERGRDIQYF.

The gene calls are TRBV29-1 and TRBJ2-7; 8 bases map to TRBD2. Germline V CDR1 and CDR2: SQVTM, ANQGSEA. V was pared by 0 bases and J by 2 bases, with 9 bases of the junction left unmatched. The CDR3 runs to 16 residues. CDR3 protein: CSVEDPGRGATYEQYF. The CDR3 nucleotides read TGCAGCGTTGAAGATCCGGGGCGGGGGGCCACCTACGAGCAGTACTTC.

With respect to this clone: The same CDR3 also results from other DNA sequences found in this sample. This sequence joins TRBV6-5 and TRBJ2-1, with 8 positions matching TRBD2. Trimming removed 4 bases from V and 0 bases from J; junction bases left unmatched: 5. CDR1 and CDR2 (germline): MNHEY, SVGAGI. The CDR3 consists of 16 residues. This CDR3 reads CASSSLSGSSYNEQFF. CDR3 nucleotides: TGTGCCAGCAGTTCCCTCAGCGGGAGCTCCTACAATGAGCAGTTCTTC.

CDR3 in amino acids: CASSSWGIAGAQETQYF. DNA for the CDR3: TGTGCCAGCAGCTCGTGGGGAATAGCGGGGGCCCAAGAGACCCAGTACTTC. The rearrangement joins TRBV7-2 to TRBJ2-5, with 9 positions matching TRBD2. Germline values: CDR1 SGHTA, CDR2 FQGNSA. Trimming took 4 bases from V and 1 from J; bases not matched to a gene: 10. CDR3 length: 17 amino acids.

The chain employs TRBV5-1 and TRBJ2-7; 8 nucleotides line up with TRBD2. The J segment lost 1 base and the V segment lost 2 bases, leaving 8 bases of the junction unmatched. Germline-derived CDR1 and CDR2 are SGHRS and YFSETQ. The CDR3 spans 16 residues. CDR3 coding DNA: TGCGCCAGCAGCTTTAATCCTAGCGGGCATTCCTACGAGCAGTACTTC. It specifies CASSFNPSGHSYEQYF.